This T cell receptor beta chain was captured by sequencing in a study of long-term antiretroviral therapy in people with HIV. Study findings and constraints: From the mid-2000s to the late 2010s, blood was obtained, possibly while participants received older ART regimens. Pre-ART clonal expansions dominated every time point's repertoire.

The study used samples holding about 0.9-11 million cryopreserved PBMC before DNA extraction. CDR1 and CDR2 from the germline V gene are MDHEN and SYDVKM. The CDR3 length is 14 residues. Germline trimming cut 6 bases from V and 4 bases from J; bases unmatched to any gene: 8. The authors ran the immunoSEQ assay, v3.0, at survey level. Sequenced by immunoSEQ multiplex PCR; TCRdb stores in-frame clones only, minus some. Among more than 20,000 clones listed, roughly 86% were seen once. Regarding this clone: Its antigen remains unknown.

The TCR was taken from a man in his forties or fifties with HIV. This chain connects TRBV28 to TRBJ1-1; 7 bases are a match to TRBD1. The material sequenced was unsorted PBMCs, taken approximately 2.7 years after starting antiretroviral therapy. The CDR3 bases are TGTGCCAGCAGCGAACAGGGGTCGGGCACTGAAGCTTTCTTT. Protein sequence: CASSEQGSGTEAFF.